This entry lists 25 T cell receptor beta chains sequenced from one sample in a study of T cells in Graves' hyperthyroidism and ophthalmopathy. RNA transcripts gave rise to amplified TCR beta CDR3 regions. With the HTBI primer set, the TCR CDR3 went through a first round of RT-PCR. A single record per CDR3 protein comes from TCRdb applying MiXCR to the multiplex PCR reads. The sample comprises some 500,000 distinct CDR3 sequences, 16% of which are singletons, and less than 30% rests with the top ten. Sequencing used blood. These TCRs come from a woman in her thirties with Graves' ophthalmopathy.

This clonotype appeared many times. J is TRBJ2-3 and V is TRBV7-9, with a weak D call TRBD1 (5 bases). Germline CDR1 is SEHNR and CDR2 is FQNEAQ (reference sequence). With 3 bases removed from V and 3 bases from J, the gap between germline ends came to 13 bases. The CDR3 runs to 15 residues. The CDR3 loop is CASSLQQAKTDTQYF. The CDR3 DNA reads as TGTGCCAGCAGCTTGCAACAGGCCAAGACAGATACGCAGTATTTT.

This clonotype was seen many times. The V and J genes are TRBV28 and TRBJ2-7, with TRBD1 as a possible D gene (6 bases). CDR1 is MDHEN, CDR2 SYDVKM, per germline. V lost 6 bases, J lost 3 bases, and 18 bases lay in between. The CDR3 has 15 amino acids. The CDR3 loop reads CASSSETGTSYEQYF. The DNA of the CDR3 is TGTGCCAGCAGCTCGGAAACCGGGACAAGCTACGAGCAGTACTTC.

The chain carries TRBV20-1 and TRBJ2-1; the D gene is possibly TRBD1 (6 bases). The germline gives CDR1 DFQATT, CDR2 SNEGSKA (reference sequence). This CDR3 is 13 amino acids long. Between the trimmed V and J ends, which lost 0 bases and 4 bases, there was a span of 7 bases. The CDR3 loop is CSARDGQYNEQFF. CDR3 bases: TGCAGTGCTAGAGATGGACAGTACAATGAGCAGTTCTTC.

The chain uses TRBV7-9 and TRBJ2-7, with TRBD1 as a possible D gene (5 bases). The CDR3 extends over 12 amino acids. Germline loops: CDR1 SEHNR, CDR2 FQNEAQ (reference sequence). The germline V and J ends were trimmed by 6 bases and 6 bases, with 12 bases remaining between them. The CDR3 reads CASRDAGSEQYF. CDR3 bases: TGTGCCAGCAGAGACGCAGGGTCCGAGCAGTACTTC.

This clonotype was recorded many times. The rearrangement joins TRBV5-6 to TRBJ1-5; D might be TRBD1 (5 bases). CDR1 and CDR2 (germline): SGHDT, YYEEEE. The CDR3 is 12 amino acids. V lost 5 bases and J lost 5, with 8 bases in between. The CDR3 sequence is CASSRGDQPQHF. The CDR3 coding sequence is TGTGCCAGCAGTCGAGGGGATCAGCCCCAGCATTTT.

In its sample, this clonotype was seen many times. The gene calls are TRBV9 and TRBJ1-1; D unclear. Trimming took off 0 bases at V and 5 bases at J, with 8 bases between the two ends. The CDR3 consists of 13 residues. Germline V gene lookup returns CDR1 SGDLS and CDR2 YYNGEE. CDR3 residues: CASSVVGATEAFF. CDR3 DNA: TGTGCCAGCAGCGTAGTAGGTGCGACTGAAGCTTTCTTT.

This clonotype was seen only a few times. This sequence joins TRBV13 and TRBJ2-7; 10 positions match TRBD2. The V segment lost 5 bases and the J segment 5 bases; nucleotides outside the gene matches: 9. CDR1 is PRHDT, CDR2 FYEKMQ, per germline (reference sequence). This CDR3 spans 15 amino acids. In DNA, the CDR3 is TGTGCCAGCAGCCTACCAGCGGGAGGGAGCGACGAGCAGTACTTC. It encodes CASSLPAGGSDEQYF.

This clonotype was detected a few times. The V call is TRBV29-1, the J call TRBJ2-1; 8 bases map to TRBD2. Germline V gene lookup returns CDR1 SQVTM and CDR2 ANQGSEA. V dropped 6 bases and J dropped 7; count of bases not matched to a gene: 11. The CDR3 contains 14 residues. The CDR3 DNA reads TGCAGCGTCTCCCCTCGGGGGGGGAGGAATGAGCAGTTCTTC. Its translation: CSVSPRGGRNEQFF.

The chain joins TRBV29-1 to TRBJ1-2; tentatively, D is TRBD1 (6 bases). Germline values: CDR1 SQVTM, CDR2 ANQGSEA. The CDR3 runs 11 residues. V gave up 8 bases and J gave up 7 bases, with 14 bases separating them. CDR3 DNA: TGCAGCTCAGGGGAGACAAGTGGCTACACCTTC. Translating gives CSSGETSGYTF.

The chain joins TRBV5-8 to TRBJ2-1, with 8 bases identical to TRBD2. CDR3 size: 16 residues. The germline V gene has CDR1 SGHTS and CDR2 YDEGEE. The V segment lost 4 bases and the J segment 0 bases; nucleotides outside the gene matches: 6. The CDR3 sequence: CASSIGLADSYNEQFF. The DNA for the CDR3 is TGTGCCAGCAGCATAGGACTAGCAGACTCCTACAATGAGCAGTTCTTC.

This clonotype was detected a few times. The genes are TRBV20-1 and TRBJ1-5; 8 bases match TRBD1. The CDR3 totals 15 residues. J gave up 1 base and V 4 bases, and 6 bases lay outside the gene matches. Germline-derived CDR1 and CDR2 are DFQATT and SNEGSKA (reference sequence). DNA of the CDR3: TGCAGTGCTAAAAACAGGGGGAAAAGCAATCAGCCCCAGCATTTT. This sequence encodes CSAKNRGKSNQPQHF.

This clonotype came up many times. The chain carries TRBV11-2 and TRBJ2-7; a possible D gene is TRBD2 (6 bases). The V gene lost 2 bases and the J gene lost 1 base, with 12 bases spanning the gap. CDR3 length equals 15 residues. Germline CDR1 is SGHAT and CDR2 is FQNNGV. The CDR3 loop is CASSLYQDYSYEQYF. The CDR3 DNA reads TGTGCCAGCAGCTTATATCAGGACTATTCCTACGAGCAGTACTTC.

The sample holds many counts of this clonotype. J is TRBJ2-1 and V is TRBV7-9; no clear D gene. CDR3 length equals 16 residues. Trimming took 1 base from V and 2 from J, leaving 12 bases between them. Per the germline V gene, CDR1 is SEHNR and CDR2 is FQNEAQ (reference sequence). The CDR3 loop reads CASSLGQVQAYNEQFF. Written as DNA, the CDR3 is TGTGCCAGCAGCTTAGGGCAGGTACAAGCCTACAATGAGCAGTTCTTC.

This clonotype was found a few times. The V gene is TRBV29-1, the J gene TRBJ2-2; D is unresolved. The germline V gene has CDR1 SQVTM and CDR2 ANQGSEA. The germline V and J ends were trimmed by 4 bases and 6 bases, with 6 bases remaining between them. The CDR3 totals 11 residues. The CDR3 region is CSVGLAGELFF. The CDR3 DNA reads as TGCAGCGTTGGGCTTGCCGGGGAGCTGTTTTTT.

Regarding this clonotype: One base away lies a much larger clone, so this may be a sequencing read error. V is TRBV3-1 and J is TRBJ2-7, with no clear D. Trimming shortened V by 8 bases and J by 5 bases, and 10 bases separated the two germline ends. Germline V gene lookup returns CDR1 LGHDT and CDR2 YNNKEL (reference sequence). The CDR3 spans 11 residues. CDR3 bases: TGTGCCAGCGGCCGGAGCAACGAGCAGTACTTC. Translating it yields CASGRSNEQYF.

This clonotype was seen many times. The J gene is TRBJ2-3, the V gene TRBV27; D call uncertain. Looked up from germline, CDR1 is MNHEY and CDR2 is SMNVEV (reference sequence). This CDR3 is built from 14 residues. The V end lost 2 bases, the J end lost 2 bases, and 8 bases lay between the germline ends. CDR3: CASSLGAVTDTQYF. Written as DNA, the CDR3 is TGTGCCAGCAGTTTAGGCGCGGTCACAGATACGCAGTATTTT.

This clonotype was seen a handful of times. The chain combines TRBV7-2 with TRBJ2-1; D possibly corresponds to TRBD2 (5 bases). The V gene lost 5 bases and the J gene lost 9 bases, with 14 bases spanning the gap. This CDR3 is built from 13 residues. In germline, CDR1 is SGHTA, CDR2 FQGNSA. CDR3 loop: CASSTGMSPEQFF. CDR3 nucleotides: TGTGCCAGCAGCACCGGGATGTCTCCTGAGCAGTTCTTC. The variable domain in full, with the rest retrieved from reference TRBV7-2 and TRBJ2-1, is GAGVSQSPSNKVTEKGKDVELRCDPISGHTALYWYRQSLGQGLEFLIYFQGNSAPDKSGLPSDRFSAERTGGSVSTLTIQRTQQEDSAVYLCASSTGMSPEQFFGPGTRLTVL.

The sample holds a few counts of this clonotype. V gene TRBV29-1 combines with J gene TRBJ2-7; D remains ambiguous. The CDR3 totals 12 residues. Germline lookup yields CDR1 SQVTM and CDR2 ANQGSEA. V was pared by 4 bases and J by 0 bases, with 7 bases between. As DNA, the CDR3 is TGCAGCGTTGTAAACAGCTCCTACGAGCAGTACTTC. Encoded protein: CSVVNSSYEQYF.

This clonotype was counted at least ten times. The CDR3 spells CASRLVSGYSYEQYF. The CDR3 DNA follows: TGTGCCAGCAGACTGGTAAGCGGTTACTCCTACGAGCAGTACTTC. The chain is built from TRBV6-2 or TRBV6-3 and TRBJ2-7, with D perhaps TRBD2 (5 bases). V dropped 6 bases and J dropped 0 bases, with 15 bases sitting between them. Germline values: CDR1 MNHEY, CDR2 SVGEGT. The CDR3 spans 15 residues.

The gene calls are TRBV7-9 and TRBJ2-7, with TRBD1 identical over 7 bases. This CDR3 comprises 15 residues. Germline loops: CDR1 SEHNR, CDR2 FQNEAQ (reference sequence). The J segment lost 4 bases and the V segment lost 4 bases, leaving 10 bases of the junction unmatched. CDR3 nucleotides: TGTGCCAGCAGCTCCCCAGCAGGGGGTACGTACGAGCAGTACTTC. It encodes CASSSPAGGTYEQYF.

In its sample, this clonotype was seen many times. The chain uses TRBV6-2 or TRBV6-3 and TRBJ1-5; TRBD1 is a possible D gene (5 bases). This CDR3 contains 15 residues. Germline CDR1 MNHEY, CDR2 SVGEGT. V was trimmed by 5 bases and J by 0 bases, leaving 11 bases between them. CDR3 sequence reads: CASSARTSSNQPQHF. For the CDR3, the DNA is TGTGCCAGCAGTGCGAGGACATCTAGCAATCAGCCCCAGCATTTT.

Points on this clonotype: Since a much larger clone is just one base distant, this may be a read error. The chain recombines TRBV7-2 with TRBJ2-3, with D uncertain. Germline V lookup: CDR1 SGHTA, CDR2 FQGNSA. The CDR3 runs 16 residues. CDR3 sequence reads: CASSFPITAATETQYF. The CDR3 coding sequence is TGTGCCAGCAGCTTCCCCATCACCGCCGCCACAGAAACGCAGTATTTT. The whole variable domain, remainder taken from reference TRBV7-2 and TRBJ2-3, is GAGVSQSPSNKVTEKGKDVELRCDPISGHTALYWYRQSLGQGLEFLIYFQGNSAPDKSGLPSDRFSAERTGGSVSTLTIQRTQQEDSAVYLCASSFPITAATETQYFGPGTRLTVL.

This clonotype appeared a few times. The chain joins TRBV20-1 to TRBJ1-2; the match to TRBD1 covers 10 bases. This CDR3 is 17 amino acids long. The ends lost 3 bases at V and 7 bases at J; junction bases unmatched: 17. Germline V gene sequence: CDR1 DFQATT, CDR2 SNEGSKA (reference sequence). The CDR3, as DNA: TGCAGTGCTAGGGCAACCGGGACAGGGGTGCTGGGGGGTGGCTACACCTTC. Translating it yields CSARATGTGVLGGGYTF.

This chain joins TRBV6-2 or TRBV6-3 and TRBJ2-7, with 9 nucleotides matching TRBD2. The CDR3 loop spans 17 amino acids. The junction had 10 bases not matched to a gene; V was cut back by 2 bases and J by 2 bases. The V gene's germline CDR1 is MNHEY and CDR2 SVGEGT. The CDR3 region is CASSYPRLAGSPYEQYF. In DNA, the CDR3 is TGTGCCAGCAGTTACCCCCGGCTAGCGGGATCGCCCTACGAGCAGTACTTC.

This clonotype occurred a few times. The rearrangement links TRBV20-1 to TRBJ2-1; TRBD2 matches 7 bases. This CDR3 has 12 amino acids. V dropped 3 bases and J dropped 15; count of bases not matched to a gene: 11. Germline V gene lookup returns CDR1 DFQATT and CDR2 SNEGSKA (reference sequence). The CDR3 nucleotides read TGCAGTGCTAGCCCTCGGACGCGGGAGTGGTTCTTC. Translation: CSASPRTREWFF.